This T cell receptor (beta chain) was identified during a study of vaccination and CD4 T cells after COVID-19. Each CDR3 protein gets one entry after TCRdb re-called the PCR reads with MiXCR. The sample holds 21,000 or so distinct CDR3 sequences, roughly 53% seen once. V dropped 7 bases and J dropped 2; count of bases not matched to a gene: 10. The CDR3 is made up of 14 amino acids. CDR1 is DFQATT and CDR2 is SNEGSKA in the germline V gene (reference sequence). This chain uses TRBV20-1 with TRBJ2-7, with 8 bases identical to TRBD2. This receptor was obtained from a human donor who had recovered from COVID-19. The sequencing here drew on CD4+ T cells from blood, taken before SARS-CoV-2 vaccination. The CDR3 sequence: CSVVGSGTTYEQYF. For the CDR3, the DNA is TGCAGTGTCGTAGGTAGCGGGACTACCTACGAGCAGTACTTC.